The sequence of this T cell receptor (beta chain) was determined in a study of blood T cells in healthy people across ages. Background on the study: Template switching picked up about one barcoded beta molecule for each two T cells. Study observations and caveats: It was the long-lived donors that had more naive CD4+ cells and higher diversity than aged donors. Lack of knowledge of donor CMV status possibly confounded expanded clonotype changes.

CDR1 and CDR2 from the germline V gene are MGHRA and YSYEKL. This CDR3 comprises 16 residues. With V trimmed by 4 bases and J by 5 bases, 6 bases remained unmatched. Regarding this clonotype: Its specificity is not known.

Researchers isolated at least 6.5 million PBMCs per sample. The authors ran a second PCR of 7 to 11 cycles using a sample-barcoded 5' primer and a J-beta primer mix. TCRdb redid the calling of the 5' RACE reads with MiXCR, one entry per CDR3 protein. This table has about 580,000 distinct CDR3 sequences, under 55% appearing once. This TCR derives from a man older than 75 in good health. J is TRBJ2-5 and V is TRBV4-1, with TRBD2 identical over 14 bases. The sample was blood. CDR3 sequence reads: CASSRDRTSGRETQYF. CDR3 sequence (DNA): TGCGCCAGCAGCCGGGACCGGACTAGCGGGAGGGAGACCCAGTACTTC.